This is a list of T cell receptor beta chains from one sample in a study of cytomegalovirus exposure and HLA in healthy donors. The method was immunoSEQ multiplex PCR; TCRdb's version includes in-frame clones alone and lacks a portion of them. This sample's table has roughly 36,000 clones. Sequencing was done on a sample of PBMCs. The receptors were gathered from a woman in her 30s in good health and CMV-seropositive. Each CDR3 is given with its conserved first and last residue. D genes are given only for firm matches.

>TRBJ1-5|TRBV28|.
TGTGCCAGCAGTCCTAGGGGCGACGGCAATAGCAATCAGCCCCAGCATTTT
CASSPRGDGNSNQPQHF
>TRBJ2-7|TRBV19|TRBD1
TGTGCCAGTAGTGCAGGTAGGACAGGGGGGTCCTACGAGCAGTACTTC
CASSAGRTGGSYEQYF
>TRBJ2-5|TRBV5-5|TRBD2
TGTGCCAGCAGCTTGCGGCTAGCGGGGGCCCACCAAGAGACCCAGTACTTC
CASSLRLAGAHQETQYF
>TRBJ2-2|TRBV19|.
TGTGCCAGTAGTATTCGTCACTCTAACACCGGGGAGCTGTTTTTT
CASSIRHSNTGELFF
>TRBJ1-2|TRBV6-5|TRBD1
TGTGCCAGCAGTTACTCCCTCGACAGGGGGGGCTACACCTTC
CASSYSLDRGGYTF
>TRBJ2-2|TRBV6-1|.
TGTGCCAGCAGTGAAGGGCTAGCTGCGAACACCGGGGAGCTGTTTTTT
CASSEGLAANTGELFF
>TRBJ2-3|TRBV6-4|TRBD2
TGTGCCAGCAGTGAGGGGGCTAGCGGGGGCACAGATACGCAGTATTTT
CASSEGASGGTDTQYF
>TRBJ1-1|TRBV30|.
TGTGCCTGGAGTTGGAGTGAGGATGGTTGGACTGAAGCTTTCTTT
CAWSWSEDGWTEAFF
>TRBJ1-5|TRBV19|.
TGTGCCAGTAGTATAAGTAAAGGGGGTCAGGATAGCAATCAGCCCCAGCATTTT
CASSISKGGQDSNQPQHF
>TRBJ1-4|TRBV15|.
TGTGCCACCAGCCCCGACGGGCAGGGGTGGACTAATGAAAAACTGTTTTTT
CATSPDGQGWTNEKLFF
>TRBJ2-3|TRBV2|.
TGTGCCAGCATCACCAGGGGCGGAAGCACAGATACGCAGTATTTT
CASITRGGSTDTQYF
>TRBJ2-6|TRBV9|TRBD1
TGTGCCAGCAGCCAGCGGACAGGGGGCAGTGGGGCCAACGTCCTGACTTTC
CASSQRTGGSGANVLTF